The 6 T cell receptor beta chains reported below all come from one sample, sequenced in a study of shared clonotypes between healthy human individuals. Here immunoSEQ multiplex PCR was the method, and the copy in TCRdb shows in-frame clones only, minus some. This repertoire shows 90,000 to 150,000 clones, roughly 70% found once; its top ten account for roughly 24%. Material for sequencing was memory CD8+ T cells sorted from blood. Subset in this sample: CD45RO+ cells pooled with CCR7-negative TemRA cells. These receptors all stem from a woman aged 30 to 39 in good health.

This clone was seen only once. The CDR3 bases are TGTGCCAGCAGCTTGGGGCTAGCGGGAGGGCCCAACACCGGGGAGCTGTTTTTT. This encodes CASSLGLAGGPNTGELFF. The J gene is TRBJ2-2, the V gene TRBV5-8; TRBD2 matches 12 bases. The J segment lost 2 bases and the V segment lost 0 bases, leaving 5 bases of the junction unmatched. CDR1 and CDR2 from the germline V gene are SGHTS and YDEGEE. The CDR3 is 18 amino acids.

This clone is medium-sized in the sample. The sample carries other DNA sequences with the same CDR3. CDR3 sequence (DNA): TGTGCCAGCAGGGCGGTCGGCAATCAGCCCCAGCATTTT. Protein sequence: CASRAVGNQPQHF. This chain uses TRBV6-5 with TRBJ1-5; no reliable D call. The CDR3 runs 13 residues. Trimming pared 6 bases from V and 2 bases from J, leaving 8 bases between. Germline values: CDR1 MNHEY, CDR2 SVGAGI.

With regard to this clone: A far larger clone is one nucleotide away, so this likely arose from a read error. The chain combines TRBV4-2 with TRBJ2-2; D call uncertain. CDR1 and CDR2 (germline): LGHNA, YNFKEQ. V was pared by 4 bases and J by 5 bases, with 8 bases between. The CDR3 runs 13 residues. The CDR3 loop reads CASSLEGTGELFF. CDR3 DNA: TGTGCCAGCAGCCTAGAAGGAACCGGGGAGCTGTTTTTT.

The chain is built from TRBV29-1 and TRBJ2-1, with 11 bases aligning to TRBD2. This CDR3 contains 14 residues. V was pared by 7 bases and J by 6 bases, with 8 bases of the junction left unmatched. Germline V gene lookup returns CDR1 SQVTM and CDR2 ANQGSEA. CDR3 DNA sequence: TGCAGCGCCGAACTAGCGGGAGAAAGCAATGAGCAGTTCTTC. Translating gives CSAELAGESNEQFF.

This rearrangement joins TRBV15 to TRBJ2-6; TRBD1 might be the D (5 bases). Per germline, CDR1 LNHNV and CDR2 YYDKDF (reference sequence). This CDR3 contains 16 residues. V was clipped by 5 bases and J by 0 bases, with 11 bases between them. The CDR3 sequence is CATSPVQGSGANVLTF. CDR3 in DNA: TGTGCCACCAGCCCCGTGCAGGGCTCTGGGGCCAACGTCCTGACTTTC.

V is TRBV2 and J is TRBJ2-7, with TRBD2 matching 8 bases. The CDR3 is made up of 15 amino acids. From germline, CDR1 is SNHLY and CDR2 FYNNEI. The ends lost 7 bases at V and 3 bases at J; junction bases unmatched: 11. DNA of the CDR3: TGTGCCAGCATCCCTCGAAGGAGCGGGGGCTACGAGCAGTACTTC. This sequence encodes CASIPRRSGGYEQYF.